Shown below are 17 T cell receptor beta chains from a single sample sequenced in a study of regulatory T cells in long-lasting Graves disease (dated by TCRdb to about 2021). The time point label on this specimen signifies: newly diagnosed GD, antithyroid drugs for less than 3 months. For both TCR sequencing and RNA sequencing, RNA was extracted from PBMCs in TRIzol. Libraries were prepared through multiplex PCR. Sequencing relied on an Illumina HiSeq 4000. CDR3 regions were amplified by Arm-PCR with iRepertoire HTBI primers to construct TCR beta libraries. The raw public reads went through TCRdb reprocessing: fastp at Q25, MiXCR clone calling, in-frame beta chains kept. Each entry merges the rows of one CDR3 protein and shows their most common DNA and genes. The sample records around 500,000 distinct CDR3 sequences, around 16% of which are singletons. The ten largest clones add up to 25% of the sample.

These data are also associated with another study on T cells in Graves' hyperthyroidism and ophthalmopathy.

This material consisted of peripheral blood mononuclear cells (PBMCs), taken at new diagnosis, from a patient treated with antithyroid drugs. Receptors originate from a woman aged 35-65 years with Graves disease. Donor details come from another sample of the same person, matched by shared clones.

This clonotype was recorded at least ten times. The chain joins TRBV7-3 to TRBJ2-5; 12 bases align to TRBD2. CDR3 size: 18 residues. Trimming cost V 1 base and J 2 bases; bases outside gene matches: 8. Germline lookup yields CDR1 SGHTA and CDR2 FQGTGA. Here the CDR3 reads CASSLSSSGGAYQETQYF. The CDR3 DNA reads as TGTGCCAGCAGCTTAAGTTCTAGCGGGGGGGCCTATCAAGAGACCCAGTACTTC.

There are many counts of this clonotype. This chain uses TRBV7-8 with TRBJ1-5, with D tentatively TRBD1 (6 bases). Trimming removed 5 bases from V and 6 bases from J, with 20 bases in between. CDR3 length: 16 amino acids. Germline lookup yields CDR1 SGHVS and CDR2 FQNEAQ. The CDR3: CASSPVGGALSQPQHF. The CDR3 DNA sequence: TGTGCCAGCAGCCCAGTCGGGGGCGCGTTATCTCAGCCCCAGCATTTT. The full variable domain, in which reference TRBV7-8 and TRBJ1-5 provide the parts outside the CDR3, is GAGVSQSPRYKVAKRGQDVALRCDPISGHVSLFWYQQALGQGPEFLTYFQNEAQLDKSGLPSDRFFAERPEGSVSTLKIQRTQQEDSAVYLCASSPVGGALSQPQHFGDGTRLSIL.

V is TRBV12-3 or TRBV12-4 and J is TRBJ2-2; TRBD2 agrees at 8 bases. This CDR3 has 17 residues. V dropped 3 bases and J dropped 2; count of bases not matched to a gene: 8. CDR3 sequence: CASSFPAGVGNTGELFF. The CDR3 bases are TGTGCCAGCAGTTTTCCAGCGGGAGTAGGAAACACCGGGGAGCTGTTTTTT.

This clonotype was seen repeatedly, ten times or more. V and J are TRBV7-3 and TRBJ2-3; D is possibly TRBD1 (7 bases). The germline V gene encodes CDR1 SGHTA and CDR2 FQGTGA. The CDR3 length is 14 residues. V lost 8 bases and J 3 bases, leaving 15 bases between the germline ends. CDR3 loop: CASSPQGGTDTQYF. CDR3 in DNA: TGTGCCAGCTCACCCCAGGGGGGAACAGATACGCAGTATTTT.

This clonotype was counted at least ten times. J is TRBJ2-1 and V is TRBV10-3; D is possibly TRBD2 (5 bases). This CDR3 is built from 15 residues. Trimming took off 6 bases at V and 6 bases at J, with 18 bases between the two ends. Germline V CDR1 and CDR2: ENHRY, SYGVKD. The CDR3 reads CAISLGVPGGNEQFF. The CDR3 region has the DNA TGTGCCATCAGCCTCGGGGTCCCTGGAGGCAATGAGCAGTTCTTC.

This clonotype has a count of ten or more. This chain joins TRBV27 and TRBJ2-6; D is uncertain. This CDR3 spans 14 amino acids. Trimming removed 8 bases at V and 1 base at J, with 9 bases between. CDR1 and CDR2 from the germline V gene are MNHEY and SMNVEV (reference sequence). CDR3 sequence (DNA): TGTGCCAGCTCACCCCGATCTGGGGCCAACGTCCTGACTTTC. This codes for CASSPRSGANVLTF.

V is TRBV3-1 and J is TRBJ1-2; 7 nucleotides align to TRBD1. The CDR3 contains 18 residues. V gave up 6 bases and J gave up 0 bases; unmatched junction bases: 16. The germline CDR1 and CDR2 sequences are LGHDT and YNNKEL (reference sequence). The CDR3 nucleotides are TGTGCCAGCAGTTATCCAATCCTGACAGGGCCCTCTAACTATGGCTACACCTTC. It codes for CASSYPILTGPSNYGYTF.

The V and J genes are TRBV2 and TRBJ1-1; D uncertain. This CDR3 contains 12 residues. The germline V gene has CDR1 SNHLY and CDR2 FYNNEI. V was cut by 7 bases and J by 2 bases, with 8 bases left in between. The CDR3 sequence: CASNGLNTEAFF. CDR3 DNA: TGTGCCAGCAACGGACTTAACACTGAAGCTTTCTTT.

V is TRBV20-1 and J is TRBJ2-3; 11 nucleotides align to TRBD1. The ends lost 4 bases at V and 4 bases at J; junction bases unmatched: 4. The CDR3 covers 14 residues. Germline values: CDR1 DFQATT, CDR2 SNEGSKA (reference sequence). The CDR3 sequence is CSATGTGGSDTQYF. CDR3 DNA: TGCAGTGCTACTGGGACAGGGGGTTCAGATACGCAGTATTTT.

This clonotype was found many times. The chain combines TRBV13 with TRBJ2-3, with 8 bases lining up with TRBD2. Germline loops: CDR1 PRHDT, CDR2 FYEKMQ (reference sequence). The CDR3 consists of 16 residues. With V trimmed by 5 bases and J by 2 bases, 9 bases remained unmatched. CDR3 region: CASSTERGYNTDTQYF. As DNA, the CDR3 is TGTGCCAGCAGCACCGAGCGGGGGTATAACACAGATACGCAGTATTTT.

This clonotype has just a few counts. V gene TRBV10-2 combines with J gene TRBJ2-1, with 7 bases aligning to TRBD2. Per the germline V gene, CDR1 is WSHSY and CDR2 is SAAADI. The CDR3 extends over 15 amino acids. V lost 3 bases and J lost 6; bases outside the gene matches: 8. This CDR3 reads CASSDRWTSSNEQFF. The CDR3 DNA sequence: TGCGCCAGCAGTGATCGTTGGACTAGTTCCAATGAGCAGTTCTTC.

The chain combines TRBV4-2 with TRBJ1-4; D is unresolved. The CDR3 has 15 residues. The germline V and J ends were trimmed by 2 bases and 2 bases, with 9 bases remaining between them. The germline gives CDR1 LGHNA, CDR2 YNFKEQ. CDR3 in amino acids: CASSQIPGTNEKLFF. CDR3 bases: TGTGCCAGCAGCCAAATTCCGGGTACTAATGAAAAACTGTTTTTT.

This clonotype has ten or more counts. The chain carries TRBV27 and TRBJ2-7; 9 bases match TRBD1. V lost 8 bases, J lost 5 bases, and 13 bases stayed unmatched. The CDR3 contains 15 residues. Germline V gene data show CDR1 as MNHEY and CDR2 as SMNVEV (reference sequence). The CDR3 here is CASRLSGTGIHEQYF. DNA of the CDR3: TGTGCCAGCCGTCTCTCCGGGACAGGGATACACGAGCAGTACTTC.

This clonotype was recorded only once. The chain has TRBV15 and TRBJ1-2; D is uncertain. The CDR3 contains 13 residues. V lost 8 bases and J 0 bases, leaving 10 bases between the germline ends. The germline V gene has CDR1 LNHNV and CDR2 YYDKDF (reference sequence). The CDR3 reads CATAPGANYGYTF. The CDR3 DNA follows: TGTGCCACCGCCCCCGGCGCTAACTATGGCTACACCTTC.

This clonotype was recorded a few times. With a much larger clone just one base away, this may be a read error. In DNA, the CDR3 is TGTGCCAGCAGTCAACCCCCTAGCACTAACTATGGCTACACCTTC. It codes for CASSQPPSTNYGYTF. The chain couples TRBV28 to TRBJ1-2; D remains unclear. CDR1 MDHEN and CDR2 SYDVKM come from the germline V gene. The CDR3 sequence is 15 residues long. The V and J ends lost 5 bases and 0 bases respectively, with 13 bases between them.

This clonotype was counted ten times or more. The chain joins TRBV7-9 to TRBJ2-3, with D perhaps being TRBD1 or TRBD2 (5 bases each). This CDR3 contains 14 residues. Germline CDR1 reads SEHNR; CDR2 reads FQNEAQ (reference sequence). V gave up 5 bases and J gave up 3 bases, with 12 bases separating them. The CDR3 region has the DNA TGTGCCAGCAGCATCGGGGACCTAACAGATACGCAGTATTTT. Its translation: CASSIGDLTDTQYF.

This clonotype has a count of ten or more. The J gene is TRBJ1-5, the V gene TRBV30, with 7 positions matching TRBD1. Trimming cost V 0 bases and J 6 bases; bases outside gene matches: 8. The CDR3 runs 15 residues. Germline loops: CDR1 GTSNPN, CDR2 SVGIG (reference sequence). The CDR3 spells CAWSVPGGGGQPQHF. In DNA form, the CDR3 reads TGTGCCTGGAGTGTTCCCGGAGGGGGCGGTCAGCCCCAGCATTTT.